This is a list of T cell receptor beta chains from one sample in a study of T cell clones after liver transplantation. Profiling relied on immunoSEQ multiplex PCR, and the TCRdb table lists in-frame clones only, not all of them. Of fewer than 80,000 clones listed, approximately 80% are singletons. The sequencing used CD4+ T cells from blood, collected around 50 months after liver transplant. The receptors derive from a human patient who received a liver transplant. Some of the T cells might come from the graft donor. Both conserved end residues are part of each CDR3. Fields, in order: clone size, V gene, J gene, D gene, CDR3 protein, CDR3 DNA. The D gene is left open where the match is weak. For some rows the clone size is stated as once, few or many, or as a class when expanded; others skip it.

-,TRBV13,TRBJ2-7,TRBD2,CASSSFGTSGRAVTYEQYF,TGTGCCAGCAGCTCATTCGGGACTAGCGGGAGGGCCGTCACCTACGAGCAGTACTTC
-,TRBV6-4,TRBJ2-2,-,CASSVQGVTGELFF,TGTGCCAGCAGTGTGCAGGGCGTCACCGGGGAGCTGTTTTTT
once,TRBV27,TRBJ2-2,-,CASSPRTNTGELFF,TGTGCCAGCAGTCCAAGAACGAACACCGGGGAGCTGTTTTTT
-,TRBV4-1,TRBJ1-5,TRBD1,CAGSQPGQGAFNQPQHF,TGCGCCGGCAGCCAGCCAGGACAGGGGGCGTTTAATCAGCCCCAGCATTTT
-,TRBV28,TRBJ1-2,-,CASNAGNYGYTF,TGTGCCAGCAATGCGGGGAACTATGGCTACACCTTC
few,TRBV6-5,TRBJ2-7,TRBD1,CASRPGQTYEQYF,TGTGCCAGCAGACCGGGACAGACCTACGAGCAGTACTTC
-,TRBV19,TRBJ2-5,-,CASSIGGLQETQYF,TGTGCCAGTAGTATCGGCGGTCTACAAGAGACCCAGTACTTC
few,TRBV6-6,TRBJ2-5,-,CASSYSRETQYF,TGTGCCAGCAGTTACTCCCGCGAGACCCAGTACTTC
-,TRBV15,TRBJ1-3,-,CATSRDTLRISRNTIYF,TGTGCCACCAGCAGAGATACCCTCCGGATTTCCCGAAACACCATATATTTT
-,TRBV5-4,TRBJ2-7,TRBD2,CASSLALAGLNEQYF,TGTGCCAGCAGCTTAGCCCTAGCGGGATTGAACGAGCAGTACTTC
-,TRBV7-9,TRBJ1-1,-,CASSAGTSFTEAFF,TGTGCCAGCAGCGCCGGGACAAGTTTCACTGAAGCTTTCTTT
-,TRBV4-1,TRBJ2-7,TRBD1,CASSPSGTGYEQYF,TGCGCCAGCAGCCCCTCCGGGACAGGGTACGAGCAGTACTTC
-,TRBV4-3,TRBJ2-3,TRBD1,CASSQEGQATDTQYF,TGCGCCAGCAGCCAAGAGGGACAGGCTACAGATACGCAGTATTTT
once,TRBV29-1,TRBJ2-2,TRBD2,CSVGLAGNTGELFF,TGCAGCGTTGGCCTAGCGGGGAACACCGGGGAGCTGTTTTTT
-,TRBV6-5,TRBJ2-2,TRBD2,CASRRLAGGVGELFF,TGTGCCAGCAGACGACTAGCGGGGGGGGTCGGGGAGCTGTTTTTT
-,TRBV2,TRBJ2-3,TRBD2,CASGAGVTDTQYF,TGTGCCAGCGGGGCGGGAGTCACAGATACGCAGTATTTT
-,TRBV6-6,TRBJ2-2,-,CASSHGVTGELFF,TGTGCCAGCAGTCATGGGGTCACCGGGGAGCTGTTTTTT
-,TRBV5-1,TRBJ2-3,TRBD2,CASSLIPSGHTDTQYF,TGCGCCAGCAGCTTGATCCCTAGCGGACACACAGATACGCAGTATTTT
few,TRBV30,TRBJ1-1,-,CAWSQDWNTEAFF,TGTGCCTGGTCCCAGGACTGGAACACTGAAGCTTTCTTT
-,TRBV30,TRBJ2-5,-,CAWSPPPGGPETQYF,TGTGCCTGGAGTCCCCCTCCCGGGGGTCCGGAGACCCAGTACTTC
-,TRBV6-5,TRBJ2-5,TRBD2,CASSYSGRALETQYF,TGTGCCAGCAGCTACAGCGGGAGGGCCCTCGAGACCCAGTACTTC
-,TRBV19,TRBJ1-5,-,CAISQGRNNQPQHF,TGTGCCATTAGTCAGGGGCGGAACAATCAGCCCCAGCATTTT
-,TRBV28,TRBJ1-5,-,CASSPPTQPQHF,TGTGCCAGCAGCCCCCCGACACAGCCCCAGCATTTT
-,TRBV28,TRBJ2-7,TRBD2,CASRVGGSGNPYEQYF,TGTGCCAGCAGGGTCGGGGGTAGCGGGAATCCCTACGAGCAGTACTTC
once,TRBV28,TRBJ1-2,TRBD1,CASIPGTGYGYTF,TGTGCCAGCATCCCCGGGACAGGGTATGGCTACACCTTC
-,TRBV25-1,TRBJ2-7,-,CASSDDGFSYEQYF,TGTGCCAGCAGTGACGATGGGTTCTCCTACGAGCAGTACTTC
-,TRBV4-3,TRBJ1-3,-,CASSPFMSGAGNTIYF,TGCGCCAGCAGCCCCTTTATGTCGGGGGCTGGAAACACCATATATTTT
-,TRBV5-4,TRBJ2-3,-,CASSLAEAGPGDTQYF,TGTGCCAGCAGCTTGGCCGAGGCGGGGCCTGGGGATACGCAGTATTTT
-,TRBV9,TRBJ2-5,TRBD2,CASSLSSGGAKETQYF,TGTGCCAGCAGCCTTTCTAGCGGGGGGGCCAAAGAGACCCAGTACTTC